This TCR beta chain was sequenced during a study of cytomegalovirus exposure and HLA in healthy donors. Study-level information: Around 79 million unique TCRs, all from HLA-typed donors, were included in an early release of the data. Genotyping of some 390 donors showed that about 84% belonged to the Caucasian-associated ancestry cluster. General study results and limits: Reportedly, a later analysis found an Asian-associated ancestry cluster had fewer N-insertions than the roughly 670-donor mean.

Germline V gene lookup returns CDR1 SGHRS and CDR2 YFSETQ. This CDR3 has 17 amino acids. Trimming took 0 bases from V and 10 from J, leaving 22 bases between them. Comments on this clone: The antigen is not known.

The primer mix had 60 Vbeta and 13 Jbeta primers. Study processing details: Counted up in a later analysis, unique TCR beta chains came to some 82 million, with about 9.9 million shared. The protocol was immunoSEQ multiplex PCR, while the TCRdb copy is restricted to in-frame clones and leaves out a portion. Clone size and the V and J calls come from that table; the DNA yielded D and trimming. The table includes roughly 140,000 clones, about 88% detected once. Sequencing input: PBMCs. This TCR was sampled from a woman between 18 and 29 years old in good health and CMV-seronegative. The rearrangement links TRBV5-1 to TRBJ1-4; a weak D match, TRBD1 (6 bases). In DNA, the CDR3 is TGCGCCAGCAGCTTGGAGTCTACAACCCAGGGGATTGGAAAACTGTTTTTT. It specifies CASSLESTTQGIGKLFF.